Sequencing of this T cell receptor beta chain was carried out in a study of cytomegalovirus exposure and HLA in healthy donors. Study-level results: Researchers counted roughly 160 TCR beta chains as cytomegalovirus-associated.

The primer mix had 60 Vbeta and 13 Jbeta primers. Here immunoSEQ multiplex PCR was the method, and the copy in TCRdb shows in-frame clones only, minus some. The sample consists of around 130,000 clones, 75% to 85% of them appearing once. On this clone itself: Its antigen remains unidentified.

This CDR3 has 11 residues. Trimming stripped 2 bases from V and 4 bases from J, with 5 bases between. Germline V CDR1 and CDR2: GTSNPN, SVGIG (reference sequence). The J gene is TRBJ2-5, the V gene TRBV30; no clear D gene. The sample was PBMCs. The sequence was collected from a man aged 40-50 years in good health and CMV-seronegative. CDR3 residues: CAWSLIETQYF. CDR3 nucleotides: TGTGCCTGGAGTTTAATAGAGACCCAGTACTTC.